The clone carrying this T cell receptor (beta chain) was seen more than once but under ten times. Antigen: not known. This sample stems from a study of cytomegalovirus exposure and HLA in healthy donors. CDR1 is MNHEY, CDR2 SMNVEV, per germline (reference sequence). The CDR3 totals 14 residues. Trimming cost V 5 bases and J 5 bases, with 13 bases left between them. Study-wide results and caveats: The study dropped some indistinguishable V segments, TRBV6-2 and TRBV6-3 among them. Among TCR sequences, most were rare, though some public TCRs appeared in many donors. With later analysis, a missense DCLRE1C variant became linked to TCR beta V- and J-gene trimming. The study recorded 150 to 200 TCR beta chains that were cytomegalovirus-associated.

PCR primers comprised 60 Vbeta and 13 Jbeta primers. Assay used: immunoSEQ multiplex PCR; TCRdb lists only in-frame clones, some missing. This sample has about 120,000 clones, with 60% to 85% found just once. The rearrangement joins TRBV27 to TRBJ2-1; TRBD1 is a possible D gene (6 bases). The source of this sequence is a woman aged 40-49 years in good health and CMV-seropositive. The sequenced sample consisted of PBMCs. As DNA, the CDR3 is TGTGCCAGCAGTCGAACAGGGCCTAACAATGAGCAGTTCTTC. Amino acid sequence: CASSRTGPNNEQFF.